Presented here are 11 T cell receptor beta chains from one specimen sequenced in a study of tumor-infiltrating lymphocytes in localized non-small cell lung cancer. Clones were sequenced by immunoSEQ multiplex PCR, and TCRdb holds only the in-frame ones, with some missing. This sample yields roughly 12,000 clones, of which around 71% are seen a single time; about 10% belongs to the top ten. Sequencing was carried out using uninvolved lung tissue not adjacent to the tumor. All receptors derive from a human donor with non-small cell lung cancer.

This clone was seen once. This rearrangement joins TRBV4-1 to TRBJ2-7; D is undetermined. This CDR3 spans 16 amino acids. The germline CDR1 and CDR2 sequences are MGHRA and YSYEKL. V lost 0 bases to trimming and J lost 0 bases, with 12 bases between them. CDR3 bases: TGCGCCAGCAGCCAAGATTTCCCCGGCTTCTCCTACGAGCAGTACTTC. Encoded protein: CASSQDFPGFSYEQYF.

The chain employs TRBV5-1 and TRBJ1-4; 7 bases agree with TRBD1. This CDR3 is built from 14 residues. Germline assignment: CDR1 SGHRS and CDR2 YFSETQ. Trimming took 0 bases from V and 4 from J; bases not matched to a gene: 0. The CDR3 loop is CASSLGDSNEKLFF. The DNA for the CDR3 is TGCGCCAGCAGCTTGGGGGACAGTAATGAAAAACTGTTTTTT. The variable domain in full, with the rest retrieved from reference TRBV5-1 and TRBJ1-4, is KAGVTQTPRYLIKTRGQQVTLSCSPISGHRSVSWYQQTPGQGLQFLFEYFSETQRNKGNFPGRFSGRQFSNSRSEMNVSTLELGDSALYLCASSLGDSNEKLFFGSGTQLSVL.

The rearrangement joins TRBV15 to TRBJ2-3, with unresolved D. V shed 3 bases and J shed 0 bases, with 16 bases lying between them. The CDR3 spans 17 residues. Germline CDR1 and CDR2: LNHNV and YYDKDF (reference sequence). The chain's CDR3 is CATSRGYGTTSTDTQYF. The CDR3, as DNA: TGTGCCACCAGCAGGGGGTACGGTACAACTAGCACAGATACGCAGTATTTT.

This clone occurred once. The chain employs TRBV7-2 and TRBJ2-4; no firm D call. The CDR3 runs 13 residues. Germline CDR1 is SGHTA and CDR2 is FQGNSA. Deletions cut 3 bases from V and 5 bases from J, with 8 bases between. CDR3 bases: TGTGCCAGCAGCTTCGGGCAGGAAAACATTCAGTACTTC. Translated: CASSFGQENIQYF.

This clone was observed a handful of times. The rearrangement joins TRBV20-1 to TRBJ2-7; no definite D call. The CDR3 consists of 11 residues. Trimming removed 6 bases from V and 1 base from J, with 7 bases in between. Germline assignment: CDR1 DFQATT and CDR2 SNEGSKA (reference sequence). This CDR3 reads CSAQLSYEQYF. DNA of the CDR3: TGCAGTGCCCAACTTTCCTACGAGCAGTACTTC.

The CDR3 nucleotides are TGCAGTGCAGGGACCCCCTACGAGCAGTACTTC. This codes for CSAGTPYEQYF. V gene TRBV20-1 combines with J gene TRBJ2-7; either TRBD1 or TRBD2 may supply D (5 bases each). The CDR3 length is 11 residues. Trimming left V 6 bases short and J 2 bases short, with 8 bases between. The V gene's germline CDR1 is DFQATT and CDR2 SNEGSKA (reference sequence).

This clone was counted between two and nine times. The rearrangement uses TRBV7-8 and TRBJ2-5; D possibly corresponds to TRBD1 (5 bases). V was cut by 4 bases and J by 4 bases, with 13 bases left in between. The CDR3 is 14 residues long. Germline V gene sequence: CDR1 SGHVS, CDR2 FQNEAQ. Written as DNA, the CDR3 is TGTGCCAGCAGCTCCCGCGGCAGGGCAGAGACCCAGTACTTC. It is translated as CASSSRGRAETQYF.

The genes are TRBV4-1 and TRBJ1-1; D is unresolved. Per the germline V gene, CDR1 is MGHRA and CDR2 is YSYEKL. Between the trimmed V and J ends, which lost 1 base and 0 bases, there was a span of 6 bases. The CDR3 has 14 residues. CDR3 sequence: CASSQGALNTEAFF. The CDR3 nucleotides are TGCGCCAGCAGCCAAGGGGCCTTGAACACTGAAGCTTTCTTT.

The chain carries TRBV20-1 and TRBJ2-7, with no clear D. The CDR3 consists of 11 residues. The ends were cut back, 1 base at V and 2 bases at J, with 3 bases in the middle. CDR1 and CDR2 from the germline V gene are DFQATT and SNEGSKA (reference sequence). Here the CDR3 DNA reads TGCAGTGCTAGAGGGCCCTACGAGCAGTACTTC. Translation gives CSARGPYEQYF.

The rearrangement uses TRBV10-1 and TRBJ2-7; 9 bases align to TRBD1. Germline CDR1 and CDR2: WNHNN and SYGVQD (reference sequence). The junction had 9 bases not matched to a gene; V was cut back by 2 bases and J by 7 bases. The CDR3 covers 15 residues. CDR3 loop: CASSEGQGSLSEQYF. The CDR3 nucleotides read TGCGCCAGCAGTGAGGGACAGGGGTCCCTGAGTGAGCAGTACTTC.

V usage is TRBV5-1 and J usage is TRBJ1-1; unclear D gene. Trimming removed 1 base from V and 1 base from J, with 14 bases in between. This CDR3 comprises 16 residues. The germline gives CDR1 SGHRS, CDR2 YFSETQ. The CDR3 sequence is CASSLWFGVTNTEAFF. CDR3 in DNA: TGCGCCAGCAGCTTGTGGTTCGGGGTTACGAACACTGAAGCTTTCTTT.